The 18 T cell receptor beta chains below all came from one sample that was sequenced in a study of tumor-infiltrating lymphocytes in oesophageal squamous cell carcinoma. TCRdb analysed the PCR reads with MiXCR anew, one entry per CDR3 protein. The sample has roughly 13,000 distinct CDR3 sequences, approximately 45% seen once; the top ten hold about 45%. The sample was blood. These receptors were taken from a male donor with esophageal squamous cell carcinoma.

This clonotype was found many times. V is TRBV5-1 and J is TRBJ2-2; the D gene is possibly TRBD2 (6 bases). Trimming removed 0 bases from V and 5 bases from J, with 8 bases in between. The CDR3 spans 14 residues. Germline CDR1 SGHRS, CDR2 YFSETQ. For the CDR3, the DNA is TGCGCCAGCAGCTTGGAAGGGAGGACCGGGGAGCTGTTTTTT. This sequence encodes CASSLEGRTGELFF. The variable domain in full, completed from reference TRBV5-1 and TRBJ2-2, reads KAGVTQTPRYLIKTRGQQVTLSCSPISGHRSVSWYQQTPGQGLQFLFEYFSETQRNKGNFPGRFSGRQFSNSRSEMNVSTLELGDSALYLCASSLEGRTGELFFGEGSRLTVL.

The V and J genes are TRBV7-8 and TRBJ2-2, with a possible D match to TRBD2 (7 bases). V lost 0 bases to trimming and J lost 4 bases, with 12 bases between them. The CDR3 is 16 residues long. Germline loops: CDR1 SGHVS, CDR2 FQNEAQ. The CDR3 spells CASSLAGGPLTGELFF. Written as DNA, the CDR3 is TGTGCCAGCAGCTTAGCGGGGGGGCCTCTCACCGGGGAGCTGTTTTTT.

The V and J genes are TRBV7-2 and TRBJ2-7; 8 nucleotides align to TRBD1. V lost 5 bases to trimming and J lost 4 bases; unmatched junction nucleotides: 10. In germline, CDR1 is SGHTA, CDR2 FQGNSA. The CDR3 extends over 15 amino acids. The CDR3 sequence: CASSIPGQDFYEQYF. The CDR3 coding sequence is TGTGCCAGCAGCATACCGGGACAGGACTTTTACGAGCAGTACTTC.

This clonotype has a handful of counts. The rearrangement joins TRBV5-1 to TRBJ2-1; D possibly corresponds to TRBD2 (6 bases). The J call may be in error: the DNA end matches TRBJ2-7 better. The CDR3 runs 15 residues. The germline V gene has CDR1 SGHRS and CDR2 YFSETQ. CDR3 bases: TGCGCCAGCAGCCAGATTAGCGGAACCTACAATGAGCAGTACTTC. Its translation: CASSQISGTYNEQYF.

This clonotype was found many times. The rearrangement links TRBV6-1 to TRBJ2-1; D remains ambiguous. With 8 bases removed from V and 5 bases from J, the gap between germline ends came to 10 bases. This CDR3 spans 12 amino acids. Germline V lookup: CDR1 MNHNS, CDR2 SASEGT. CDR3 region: CASEDRNNEQFF. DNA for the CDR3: TGTGCCAGCGAAGACCGAAACAATGAGCAGTTCTTC.

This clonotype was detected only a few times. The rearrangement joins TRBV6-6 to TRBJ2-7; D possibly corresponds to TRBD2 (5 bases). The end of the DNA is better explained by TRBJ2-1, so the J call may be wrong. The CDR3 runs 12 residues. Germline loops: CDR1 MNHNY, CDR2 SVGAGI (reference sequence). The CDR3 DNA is TGTGCCAGCAGACTAGACACTAATGAGCAGTTCTTC. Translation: CASRLDTNEQFF.

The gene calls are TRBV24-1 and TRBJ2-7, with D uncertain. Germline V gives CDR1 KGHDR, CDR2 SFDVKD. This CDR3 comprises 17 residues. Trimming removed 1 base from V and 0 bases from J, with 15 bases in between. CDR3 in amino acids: CATSDFNQALSSYEQYF. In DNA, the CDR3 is TGTGCCACCAGTGATTTTAATCAAGCGTTGAGCTCCTACGAGCAGTACTTC.

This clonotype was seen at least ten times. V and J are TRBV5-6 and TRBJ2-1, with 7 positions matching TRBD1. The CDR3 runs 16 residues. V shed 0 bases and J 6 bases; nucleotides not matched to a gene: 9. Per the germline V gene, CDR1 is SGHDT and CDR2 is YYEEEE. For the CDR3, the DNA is TGTGCCAGCAGCTTGGGTCAGGGGGTACAGGGCAATGAGCAGTTCTTC. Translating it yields CASSLGQGVQGNEQFF. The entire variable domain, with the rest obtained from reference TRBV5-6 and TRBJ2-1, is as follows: DAGVTQSPTHLIKTRGQQVTLRCSPKSGHDTVSWYQQALGQGPQFIFQYYEEEERQRGNFPDRFSGHQFPNYSSELNVNALLLGDSALYLCASSLGQGVQGNEQFFGPGTRLTVL.

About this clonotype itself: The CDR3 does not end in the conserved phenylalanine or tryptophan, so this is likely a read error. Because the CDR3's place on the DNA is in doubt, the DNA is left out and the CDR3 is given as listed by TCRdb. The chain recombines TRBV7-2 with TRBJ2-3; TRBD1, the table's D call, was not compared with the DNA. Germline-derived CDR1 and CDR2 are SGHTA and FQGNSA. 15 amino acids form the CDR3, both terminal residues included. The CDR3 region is CASTFTGGETQYFGP.

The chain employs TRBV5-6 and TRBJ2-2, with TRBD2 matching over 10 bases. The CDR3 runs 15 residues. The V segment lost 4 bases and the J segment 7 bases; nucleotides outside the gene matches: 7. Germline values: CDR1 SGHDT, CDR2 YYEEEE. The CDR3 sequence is CASSRGLANLGELFF. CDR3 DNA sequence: TGTGCCAGCAGCAGGGGACTAGCGAATCTCGGGGAGCTGTTTTTT. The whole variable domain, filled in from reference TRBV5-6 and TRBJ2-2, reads DAGVTQSPTHLIKTRGQQVTLRCSPKSGHDTVSWYQQALGQGPQFIFQYYEEEERQRGNFPDRFSGHQFPNYSSELNVNALLLGDSALYLCASSRGLANLGELFFGEGSRLTVL.

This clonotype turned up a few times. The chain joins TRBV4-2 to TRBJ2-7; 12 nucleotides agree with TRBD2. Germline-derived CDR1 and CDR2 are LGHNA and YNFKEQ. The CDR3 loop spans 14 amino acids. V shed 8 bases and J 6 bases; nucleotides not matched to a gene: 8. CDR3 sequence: CASSRTSGTREQYF. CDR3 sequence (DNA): TGTGCCAGCTCTAGGACTAGCGGGACTCGCGAGCAGTACTTC.

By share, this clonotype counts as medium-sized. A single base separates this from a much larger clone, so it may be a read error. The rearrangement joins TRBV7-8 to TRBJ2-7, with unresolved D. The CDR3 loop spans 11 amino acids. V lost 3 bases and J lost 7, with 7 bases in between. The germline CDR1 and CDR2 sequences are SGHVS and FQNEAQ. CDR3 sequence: CASSLLNEQYF. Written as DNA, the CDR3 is TGTGCCAGCAGCTTGTTAAATGAGCAGTACTTC.

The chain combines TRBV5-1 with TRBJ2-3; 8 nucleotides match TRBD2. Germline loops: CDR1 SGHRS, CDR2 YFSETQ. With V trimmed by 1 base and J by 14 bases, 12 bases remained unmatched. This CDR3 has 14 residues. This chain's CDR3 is CASSLKREPRELYF. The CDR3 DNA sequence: TGCGCCAGCAGCTTGAAGCGGGAGCCACGGGAGCTGTATTTT.

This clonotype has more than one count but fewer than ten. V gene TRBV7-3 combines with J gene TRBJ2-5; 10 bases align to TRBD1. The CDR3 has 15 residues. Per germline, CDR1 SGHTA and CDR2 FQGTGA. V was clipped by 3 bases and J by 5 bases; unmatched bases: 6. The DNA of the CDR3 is TGTGCCAGCAGCTTGGTGGGACAGGGGAAGGAGACCCAGTACTTC. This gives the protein CASSLVGQGKETQYF. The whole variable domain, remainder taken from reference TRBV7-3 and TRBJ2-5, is GAGVSQTPSNKVTEKGKYVELRCDPISGHTALYWYRQSLGQGPEFLIYFQGTGAADDSGLPNDRFFAVRPEGSVSTLKIQRTERGDSAVYLCASSLVGQGKETQYFGPGTRLLVL.

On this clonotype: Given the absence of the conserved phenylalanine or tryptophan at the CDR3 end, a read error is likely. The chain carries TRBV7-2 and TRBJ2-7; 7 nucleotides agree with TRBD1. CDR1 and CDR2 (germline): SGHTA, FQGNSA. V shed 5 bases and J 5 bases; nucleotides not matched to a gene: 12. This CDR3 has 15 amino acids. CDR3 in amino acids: CASSPTDRRWDEQYY. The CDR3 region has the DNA TGTGCCAGCAGCCCGACGGACAGGAGGTGGGACGAGCAGTACTAC.

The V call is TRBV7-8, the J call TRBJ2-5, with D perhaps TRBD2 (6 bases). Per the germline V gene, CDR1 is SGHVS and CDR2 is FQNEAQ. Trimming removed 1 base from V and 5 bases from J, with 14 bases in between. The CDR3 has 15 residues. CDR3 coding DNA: TGTGCCAGCAGCTTAGAGTTCGGCGGGGAGGAGACCCAGTACTTC. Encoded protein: CASSLEFGGEETQYF. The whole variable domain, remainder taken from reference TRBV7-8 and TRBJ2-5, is GAGVSQSPRYKVAKRGQDVALRCDPISGHVSLFWYQQALGQGPEFLTYFQNEAQLDKSGLPSDRFFAERPEGSVSTLKIQRTQQEDSAVYLCASSLEFGGEETQYFGPGTRLLVL.

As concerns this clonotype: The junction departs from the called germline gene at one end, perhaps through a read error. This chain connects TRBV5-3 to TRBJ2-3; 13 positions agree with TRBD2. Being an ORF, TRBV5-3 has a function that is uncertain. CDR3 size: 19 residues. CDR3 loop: CASSLASGLAGDGTDTQYF. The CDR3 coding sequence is TGTGCCAGCAGCTTGGCCAGCGGACTAGCGGGAGACGGGACAGATACGCAGTATTTT.

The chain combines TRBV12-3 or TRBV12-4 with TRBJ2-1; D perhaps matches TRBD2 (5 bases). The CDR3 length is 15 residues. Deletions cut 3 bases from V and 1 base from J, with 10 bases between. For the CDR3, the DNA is TGTGCCAGCAGTTTTCCGGGGATATCCTACAATGAGCAGTTCTTC. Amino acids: CASSFPGISYNEQFF.